This record covers a single T cell receptor (beta chain). This specimen comes from a study of shared clonotypes between healthy human individuals. Measured with immunoSEQ multiplex PCR; TCRdb has only the in-frame clones, and not every one. The table has some 1 million clones, approximately 70% seen once. Germline V gene lookup returns CDR1 LNHNV and CDR2 YYDKDF (reference sequence). The length of the CDR3 is 16 residues. Trimming stripped 1 base from V and 6 bases from J, with 15 bases between. This chain uses TRBV15 with TRBJ2-2, with D perhaps TRBD1 or TRBD2 (5 bases each). This TCR derives from a man younger than 30 in good health. Source material: memory CD4+ T cells sorted from blood. Subset meaning: CD45RA-negative fraction. The CDR3: CATSRGSLLGAGELFF. The CDR3 DNA reads as TGTGCCACCAGCAGAGGGTCCCTTTTGGGGGCCGGGGAGCTGTTTTTT.